This T cell receptor (beta chain) appears in the sequencing data of a study of T cells in Graves' hyperthyroidism and ophthalmopathy. V was pared by 1 base and J by 4 bases, with 12 bases between. In germline, CDR1 is SGHRS, CDR2 YFSETQ. The CDR3 totals 15 residues. Amplification targeted TCR beta CDR3 regions from RNA transcripts. The HTBI primer set served for first-round RT-PCR of the TCR CDR3. TCRdb reprocessed the multiplex PCR reads via MiXCR and lists one record per CDR3 protein. The profile shows over 350,000 distinct CDR3 sequences, about 14% of them singletons. In its sample, this clonotype was seen many times.

The sequencing sample was made of blood. The chain links TRBV5-1 to TRBJ2-1; D may be TRBD1 (5 bases). This sequence originates from a man aged 50 to 60 with Graves' ophthalmopathy. This chain's CDR3 is CASSLRPDKYNEQFF. The CDR3 DNA reads as TGCGCCAGCAGCTTGCGGCCGGACAAATACAATGAGCAGTTCTTC. Full variable domain (rest looked up from reference TRBV5-1 and TRBJ2-1): KAGVTQTPRYLIKTRGQQVTLSCSPISGHRSVSWYQQTPGQGLQFLFEYFSETQRNKGNFPGRFSGRQFSNSRSEMNVSTLELGDSALYLCASSLRPDKYNEQFFGPGTRLTVL.